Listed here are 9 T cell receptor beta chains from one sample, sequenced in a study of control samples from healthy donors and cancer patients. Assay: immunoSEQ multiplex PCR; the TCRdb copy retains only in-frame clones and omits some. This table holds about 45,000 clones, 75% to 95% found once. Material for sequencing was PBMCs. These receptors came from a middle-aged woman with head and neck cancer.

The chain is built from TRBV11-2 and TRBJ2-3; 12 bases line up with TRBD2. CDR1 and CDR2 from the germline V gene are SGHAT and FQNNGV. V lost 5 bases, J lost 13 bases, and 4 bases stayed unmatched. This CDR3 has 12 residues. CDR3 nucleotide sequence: TGTGCCAGCAGCCCGACTAGCGGGAGAAAGTATTTT. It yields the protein CASSPTSGRKYF.

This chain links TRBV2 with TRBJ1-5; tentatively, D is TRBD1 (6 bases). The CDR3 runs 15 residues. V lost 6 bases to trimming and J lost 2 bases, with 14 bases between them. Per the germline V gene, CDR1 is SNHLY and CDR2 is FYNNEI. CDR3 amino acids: CASSIEPGGNQPQHF. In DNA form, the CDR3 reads TGTGCCAGCAGCATCGAACCAGGGGGCAATCAGCCCCAGCATTTT.

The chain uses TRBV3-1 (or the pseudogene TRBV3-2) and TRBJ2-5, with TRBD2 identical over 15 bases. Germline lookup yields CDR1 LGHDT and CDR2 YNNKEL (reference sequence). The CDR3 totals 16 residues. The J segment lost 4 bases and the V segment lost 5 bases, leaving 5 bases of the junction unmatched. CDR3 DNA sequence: TGTGCCAGCAGCGAAGGACTAGCGGGGGGGCCAGAGACCCAGTACTTC. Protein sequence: CASSEGLAGGPETQYF.

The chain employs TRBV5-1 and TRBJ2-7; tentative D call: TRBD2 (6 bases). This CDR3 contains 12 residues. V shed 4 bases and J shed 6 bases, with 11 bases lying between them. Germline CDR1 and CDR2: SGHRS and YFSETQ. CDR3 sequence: CASSPPGGEQYF. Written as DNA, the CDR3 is TGCGCCAGCAGCCCCCCCGGGGGCGAGCAGTACTTC.

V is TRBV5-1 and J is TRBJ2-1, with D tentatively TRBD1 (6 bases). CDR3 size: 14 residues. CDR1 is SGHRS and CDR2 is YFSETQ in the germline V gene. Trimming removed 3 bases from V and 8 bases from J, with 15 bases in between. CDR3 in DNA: TGCGCCAGCAGCTCTCGGATACAGGGTCATGAGCAGTTCTTC. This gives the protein CASSSRIQGHEQFF.

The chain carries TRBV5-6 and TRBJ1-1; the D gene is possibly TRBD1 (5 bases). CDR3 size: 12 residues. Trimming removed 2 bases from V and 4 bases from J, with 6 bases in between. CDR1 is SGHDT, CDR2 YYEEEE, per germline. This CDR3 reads CASSFGTTEAFF. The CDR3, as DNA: TGTGCCAGCAGCTTCGGGACCACTGAAGCTTTCTTT.

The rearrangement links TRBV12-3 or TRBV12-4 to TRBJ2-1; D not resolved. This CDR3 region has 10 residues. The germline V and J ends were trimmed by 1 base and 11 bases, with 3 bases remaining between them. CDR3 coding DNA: TGTGCCAGCAGTTTAGGTCAGCAGTTCTTC. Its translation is CASSLGQQFF.

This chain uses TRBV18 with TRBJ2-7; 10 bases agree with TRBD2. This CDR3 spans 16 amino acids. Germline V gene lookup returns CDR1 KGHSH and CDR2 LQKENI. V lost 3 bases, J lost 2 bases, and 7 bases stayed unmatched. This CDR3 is CASSPRLAGAAYEQYF. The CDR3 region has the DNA TGTGCCAGCTCACCCCGCCTAGCGGGGGCCGCCTACGAGCAGTACTTC.

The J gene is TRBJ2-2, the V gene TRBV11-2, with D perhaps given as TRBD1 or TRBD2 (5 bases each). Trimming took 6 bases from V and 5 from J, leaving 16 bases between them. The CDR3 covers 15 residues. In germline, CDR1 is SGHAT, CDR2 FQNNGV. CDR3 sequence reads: CASRPGPVVTGELFF. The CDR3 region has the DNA TGTGCCAGCAGACCGGGACCCGTAGTTACCGGGGAGCTGTTTTTT. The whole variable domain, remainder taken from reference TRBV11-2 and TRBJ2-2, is EAGVAQSPRYKIIEKRQSVAFWCNPISGHATLYWYQQILGQGPKLLIQFQNNGVVDDSQLPKDRFSAERLKGVDSTLKIQPAKLEDSAVYLCASRPGPVVTGELFFGEGSRLTVL.